This note documents a single TCR beta chain sequence. The germline V and J ends were trimmed by 6 bases and 8 bases, with 7 bases remaining between them. This CDR3 has 11 amino acids. In the original workflow: Researchers report that nucleated cell counts were estimated from reference gene primer amplification. Clones were sequenced by immunoSEQ multiplex PCR, and TCRdb holds only the in-frame ones, with some missing. D and trimming come from the DNA, and the V and J calls and clone size come from that table. The sample includes roughly 400,000 clones, roughly 86% of them seen just once. The entry originates in a study of blood T cell repertoires in COVID-19. Across the whole study: PBMCs, B-cell-depleted T cells, or T cells provided the cDNA or gDNA that made up the material.

Sequencing used PBMCs or T cells enriched from blood (not recorded which). The receptor was derived from a woman aged 25 to 45 who had recovered from COVID-19. The chain uses TRBV12-3 or TRBV12-4 and TRBJ1-4; D not resolved. The CDR3 DNA sequence: TGTGCCAGCAGCACGGTAGAAAAACTGTTTTTT. Translation: CASSTVEKLFF.